The 23 T cell receptor beta chains below come from one sample, sequenced in a study of blood T cell repertoires in COVID-19. Measured with immunoSEQ multiplex PCR; TCRdb has only the in-frame clones, and not every one. The sample contains roughly 200,000 clones, about 88% of which appear only once. Sequenced: peripheral blood. The receptors were sampled from a man aged 18 to 35 with active or convalescent COVID-19.

V usage is TRBV19 and J usage is TRBJ2-5; 12 bases agree with TRBD1. This CDR3 comprises 16 residues. J lost 1 base, V lost 5 bases, and 5 bases had no gene match. Germline assignment: CDR1 LNHDA and CDR2 SQIVND (reference sequence). The CDR3 DNA reads as TGTGCCAGTAGTCCAAGGGACAGGGGGCTCCAAGAGACCCAGTACTTC. Amino acid sequence: CASSPRDRGLQETQYF.

The CDR3 DNA reads as TGTGCCACCGCCGGGGGGGATAGCAATCAGCCCCAGCATTTT. It codes for CATAGGDSNQPQHF. This chain connects TRBV10-3 to TRBJ1-5; maybe TRBD1 (5 bases). Trimming pared 10 bases from V and 0 bases from J, leaving 13 bases between. The CDR3 is made up of 14 amino acids. Per germline, CDR1 ENHRY and CDR2 SYGVKD.

This clone has only one observation. The chain combines TRBV7-9 with TRBJ2-7, with TRBD1 as a possible D gene (5 bases). Trimming shortened V by 5 bases and J by 7 bases, and 15 bases separated the two germline ends. This CDR3 comprises 13 residues. CDR1 and CDR2 from the germline V gene are SEHNR and FQNEAQ (reference sequence). CDR3 in amino acids: CASSKGPQVEQYF. CDR3 coding DNA: TGTGCCAGCAGCAAGGGGCCACAGGTAGAGCAGTACTTC.

This sequence joins TRBV5-1 and TRBJ1-2; TRBD1 aligns across 7 bases. CDR3 length: 16 residues. The J segment lost 2 bases and the V segment lost 2 bases, leaving 9 bases of the junction unmatched. CDR1 SGHRS and CDR2 YFSETQ come from the germline V gene. The CDR3 sequence: CASSFPQGEGNYGYTF. DNA for the CDR3: TGCGCCAGCAGCTTTCCCCAGGGGGAAGGGAACTATGGCTACACCTTC.

The rearrangement uses TRBV19 and TRBJ1-2; 7 bases are a match to TRBD1. V trimming: 10 bases; J trimming: 8 bases; junction bases outside the gene matches: 7. This CDR3 is built from 11 residues. CDR1 LNHDA and CDR2 SQIVND come from the germline V gene (reference sequence). The CDR3 DNA reads TGTGCCATTACGACAGGGAGAGGCTACACCTTC. Its protein product is CAITTGRGYTF. Combining the CDR3 with reference TRBV19 and TRBJ1-2 gives the whole variable domain DGGITQSPKYLFRKEGQNVTLSCEQNLNHDAMYWYRQDPGQGLRLIYYSQIVNDFQKGDIAEGYSVSREKKESFPLTVTSAQKNPTAFYLCAITTGRGYTFGSGTRLTVV.

The genes are TRBV19 and TRBJ1-4; D call uncertain. The CDR3 totals 14 residues. Trimming removed 6 bases from V and 5 bases from J, with 13 bases in between. Germline assignment: CDR1 LNHDA and CDR2 SQIVND (reference sequence). The chain's CDR3 is CASSVGSRNEKLFF. CDR3 nucleotides: TGTGCCAGTAGCGTAGGGAGCAGGAATGAAAAACTGTTTTTT.

This chain uses TRBV6-5 with TRBJ2-7, with 11 bases identical to TRBD2. The V gene's germline CDR1 is MNHEY and CDR2 SVGAGI. The CDR3 is 16 residues long. With 2 bases clipped from V and 2 bases from J, the junction kept 5 bases outside the gene matches. The CDR3 loop is CASSYRPGLAAYEQYF. The CDR3 DNA reads as TGTGCCAGCAGTTACCGTCCGGGACTAGCGGCCTACGAGCAGTACTTC.

The rearrangement joins TRBV19 to TRBJ1-6; a weak D match, TRBD1 (5 bases). Germline V lookup: CDR1 LNHDA, CDR2 SQIVND (reference sequence). The CDR3 is made up of 15 amino acids. Trimming stripped 5 bases from V and 8 bases from J, with 16 bases between. CDR3 protein: CASSPLRGDYSPLHF. The CDR3, as DNA: TGTGCCAGTAGTCCCCTCCGGGGGGATTATTCACCCCTCCACTTT.

The genes are TRBV28 and TRBJ2-3, with 9 bases that match TRBD1. The CDR3 loop spans 17 amino acids. With 4 bases clipped from V and 6 bases from J, the junction kept 14 bases outside the gene matches. CDR1 is MDHEN, CDR2 SYDVKM, per germline. The CDR3 loop is CASSSLSGTGLNDTQYF. The CDR3 DNA sequence: TGTGCCAGCAGTTCCCTCTCCGGGACAGGGTTAAATGATACGCAGTATTTT.

V is TRBV23-1 and J is TRBJ2-2; 8 nucleotides agree with TRBD2. TRBV23-1 is flagged as an ORF with uncertain function. The trim removed 3 bases at V and 2 bases at J, leaving 5 bases unmatched. The CDR3 length is 16 residues. The DNA of the CDR3 is TGCGCCAGCAGTCACGGGGGGGCCCCCAACACCGGGGAGCTGTTTTTT. It specifies CASSHGGAPNTGELFF.

The chain couples TRBV7-3 to TRBJ2-1, with a tentative D call TRBD2 (6 bases). Germline values: CDR1 SGHTA, CDR2 FQGTGA. This CDR3 is 13 amino acids long. V was trimmed by 4 bases and J by 4 bases, leaving 8 bases between them. The CDR3 sequence is CASSSGTYNEQFF. The CDR3 bases are TGTGCCAGCAGCTCCGGGACTTACAATGAGCAGTTCTTC.

This sequence joins TRBV2 and TRBJ2-7, with a tentative D call TRBD2 (5 bases). CDR3 size: 13 residues. Trimming removed 8 bases at V and 2 bases at J, with 13 bases between. Germline V CDR1 and CDR2: SNHLY, FYNNEI. CDR3 bases: TGTGCCAGCCGGCTGCGGGCCGCCTACGAGCAGTACTTC. This sequence encodes CASRLRAAYEQYF.

The sample holds a few counts of this clone. The CDR3 spells CASQGTGKDQPQHF. Written as DNA, the CDR3 is TGTGCCAGCCAAGGGACAGGGAAAGATCAGCCCCAGCATTTT. The chain recombines TRBV2 with TRBJ1-5; 9 bases are a match to TRBD1. The CDR3 length is 14 residues. Germline-derived CDR1 and CDR2 are SNHLY and FYNNEI. The V and J ends lost 8 bases and 5 bases, in that order; junction bases with no gene match: 7.

This clone was observed a single time. The chain recombines TRBV11-3 with TRBJ2-1; 14 bases are a match to TRBD2. V lost 2 bases, J lost 5 bases, and 11 bases stayed unmatched. The CDR3 length is 19 residues. Germline V gene lookup returns CDR1 SGHNT and CDR2 YENEEA. For the CDR3, the DNA is TGTGCCAGCAGCTTATCCGGGACTAGCGGGAGTATGGGCAACAATGAGCAGTTCTTC. Translation gives CASSLSGTSGSMGNNEQFF.

The chain recombines TRBV5-6 with TRBJ1-6, with 12 positions matching TRBD1. The CDR3 totals 15 residues. Germline assignment: CDR1 SGHDT and CDR2 YYEEEE. Trimming took 2 bases from V and 9 from J; bases not matched to a gene: 3. CDR3 in DNA: TGTGCCAGCAGCTTAGGGGGACAGGGGGCTTCACCCCTCCACTTT. It yields the protein CASSLGGQGASPLHF.

The CDR3 nucleotides are TGTGCCAGCAGCTCCCGACTAGCGGGATCGTGGGGGAATGAGCAGTTCTTC. Translated, it gives CASSSRLAGSWGNEQFF. The V and J genes are TRBV11-2 and TRBJ2-1, with 11 positions matching TRBD2. J gave up 7 bases and V 4 bases, and 12 bases lay outside the gene matches. From germline, CDR1 is SGHAT and CDR2 FQNNGV. The CDR3 runs to 17 residues.

This clone was seen only a few times. The gene calls are TRBV5-6 and TRBJ2-2, with unresolved D. This CDR3 comprises 13 residues. The V gene lost 5 bases and the J gene lost 4 bases, with 9 bases spanning the gap. The V gene's germline CDR1 is SGHDT and CDR2 YYEEEE. Here the CDR3 reads CASSDTPTGELFF. The CDR3 region has the DNA TGTGCCAGCAGTGACACTCCCACCGGGGAGCTGTTTTTT.

The chain carries TRBV5-4 and TRBJ2-1; 14 bases match TRBD2. The ends lost 0 bases at V and 8 bases at J; junction bases unmatched: 7. The CDR3 length is 17 residues. CDR1 is SGHNT, CDR2 YYREEE, per germline (reference sequence). CDR3 coding DNA: TGTGCCAGCAGCTTGGGTCCGGGACTAGCGGGAGCCGATGAGCAGTTCTTC. This sequence encodes CASSLGPGLAGADEQFF. Combining the CDR3 with reference TRBV5-4 and TRBJ2-1 gives the whole variable domain ETGVTQSPTHLIKTRGQQVTLRCSSQSGHNTVSWYQQALGQGPQFIFQYYREEENGRGNFPPRFSGLQFPNYSSELNVNALELDDSALYLCASSLGPGLAGADEQFFGPGTRLTVL.

The rearrangement links TRBV5-1 to TRBJ1-1; TRBD1 is a possible D gene (5 bases). From germline, CDR1 is SGHRS and CDR2 YFSETQ. The germline V and J ends were trimmed by 4 bases and 4 bases, with 14 bases remaining between them. CDR3 length equals 14 residues. The CDR3 DNA sequence: TGCGCCAGCAGCCCCTTATGGGGCACCACTGAAGCTTTCTTT. This encodes CASSPLWGTTEAFF.

This rearrangement joins TRBV10-3 to TRBJ2-1; TRBD1 might be the D (6 bases). Germline CDR1 and CDR2: ENHRY and SYGVKD. V lost 0 bases and J 8 bases, leaving 14 bases between the germline ends. This CDR3 is built from 15 residues. This chain's CDR3 is CAISESLTGIDEQFF. DNA for the CDR3: TGTGCCATCAGTGAGTCCCTCACAGGGATTGATGAGCAGTTCTTC.

This chain uses TRBV4-1 with TRBJ1-4; 9 bases align to TRBD1. The V and J ends lost 4 bases and 5 bases, in that order; junction bases with no gene match: 5. Per germline, CDR1 MGHRA and CDR2 YSYEKL. The CDR3 runs 15 residues. CDR3 nucleotides: TGCGCCAGCAGCCCGGGTGGACAGGGGAATGAAAAACTGTTTTTT. Translation: CASSPGGQGNEKLFF.

V usage is TRBV19 and J usage is TRBJ1-2, with TRBD1 identical over 7 bases. The CDR3 consists of 15 residues. Germline-derived CDR1 and CDR2 are LNHDA and SQIVND (reference sequence). With V trimmed by 7 bases and J by 1 base, 9 bases remained unmatched. The CDR3, as DNA: TGTGCCAGTATCGCCAGGGGGTTCTTTAACTATGGCTACACCTTC. This translates into CASIARGFFNYGYTF.

The V gene is TRBV19, the J gene TRBJ1-1, with D uncertain. In germline, CDR1 is LNHDA, CDR2 SQIVND (reference sequence). There are 13 residues in the CDR3. The V and J ends lost 5 bases and 3 bases respectively, with 10 bases between them. The DNA for the CDR3 is TGTGCCAGTAGTTTGAGGACTTACACTGAAGCTTTCTTT. Translated, it gives CASSLRTYTEAFF.